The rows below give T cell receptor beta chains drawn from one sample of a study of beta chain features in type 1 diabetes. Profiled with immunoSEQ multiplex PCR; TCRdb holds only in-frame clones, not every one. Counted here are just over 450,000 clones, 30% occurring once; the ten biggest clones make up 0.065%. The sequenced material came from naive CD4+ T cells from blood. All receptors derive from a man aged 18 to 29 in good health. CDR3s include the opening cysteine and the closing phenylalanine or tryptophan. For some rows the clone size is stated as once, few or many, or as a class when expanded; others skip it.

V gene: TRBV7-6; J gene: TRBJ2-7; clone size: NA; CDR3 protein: CASSGTGTAYEQYF
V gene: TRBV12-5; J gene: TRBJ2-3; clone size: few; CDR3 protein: CASGKSGTDTQYF
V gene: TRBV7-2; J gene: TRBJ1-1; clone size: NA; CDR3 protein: CASSLDYAEAFF
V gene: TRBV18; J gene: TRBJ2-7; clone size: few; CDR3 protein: CASSPQGTYEQYF
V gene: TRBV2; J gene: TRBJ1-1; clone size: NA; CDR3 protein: CASRTGAGNTEAFF
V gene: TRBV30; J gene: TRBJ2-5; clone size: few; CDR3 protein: CAWSVAAYQETQYF
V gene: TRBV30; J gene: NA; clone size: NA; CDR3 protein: CAWSVGRAYEQYF
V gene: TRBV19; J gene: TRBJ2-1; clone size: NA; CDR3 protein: CASSIKDAYNEQFF
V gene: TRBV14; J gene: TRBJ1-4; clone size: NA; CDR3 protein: CASSLTNEKLFF
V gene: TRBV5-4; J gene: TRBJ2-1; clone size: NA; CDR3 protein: CASSLDGQSYNEQFF
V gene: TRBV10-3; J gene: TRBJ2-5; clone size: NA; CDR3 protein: CAISRDSQETQYF
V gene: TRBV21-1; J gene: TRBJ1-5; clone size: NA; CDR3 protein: CASSKRGRVSQPQHF
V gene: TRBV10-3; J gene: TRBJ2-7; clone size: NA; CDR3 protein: CAISESRSEQYF
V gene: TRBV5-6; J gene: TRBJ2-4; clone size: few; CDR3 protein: CASSRQGRNIQYF
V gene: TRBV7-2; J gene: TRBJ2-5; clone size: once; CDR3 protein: CASRQPGQGGPQYF
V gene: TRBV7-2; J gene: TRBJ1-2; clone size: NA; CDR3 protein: CASDNRDGYTF
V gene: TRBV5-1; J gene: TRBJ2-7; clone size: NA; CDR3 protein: CASSANRGDEQYF
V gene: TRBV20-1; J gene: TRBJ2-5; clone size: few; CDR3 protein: CSASGGSDQYF
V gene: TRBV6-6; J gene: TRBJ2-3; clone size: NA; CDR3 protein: CASSRGTSVTDTQYF
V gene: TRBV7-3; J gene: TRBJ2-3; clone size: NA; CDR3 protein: CASSPSSGLTDTQYF
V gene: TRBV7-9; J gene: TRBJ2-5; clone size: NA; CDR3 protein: CASSEETQYF
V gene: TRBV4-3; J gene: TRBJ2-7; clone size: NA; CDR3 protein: CASSQDEGLEQYF
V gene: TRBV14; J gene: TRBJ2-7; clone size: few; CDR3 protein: CASSQEGLEQYF
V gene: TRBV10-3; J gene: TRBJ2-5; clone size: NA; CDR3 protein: CAISPGRQKETQYF
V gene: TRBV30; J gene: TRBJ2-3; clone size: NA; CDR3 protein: CAWSLAGSLPDTQYF
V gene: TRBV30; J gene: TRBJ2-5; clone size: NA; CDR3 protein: CAWASGLRGVQETQYF
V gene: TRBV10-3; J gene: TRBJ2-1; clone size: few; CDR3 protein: CAISEPRTGSYNEQFF
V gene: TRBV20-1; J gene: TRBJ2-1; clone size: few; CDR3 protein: CSGVRNEQFF
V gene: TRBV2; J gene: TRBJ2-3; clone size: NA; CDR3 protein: CASSVGWDTQYF
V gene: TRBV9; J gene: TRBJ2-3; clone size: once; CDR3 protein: CANDPRPPDTQYF
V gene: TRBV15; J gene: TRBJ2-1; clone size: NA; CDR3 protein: CATSTGTDRNEQFF
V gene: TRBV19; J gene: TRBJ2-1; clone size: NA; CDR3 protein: CASSIDGTSGGDEQFF